This record covers a single T cell receptor beta chain. This clone has a handful of counts. Its antigen remains unidentified. Within one base of it there is no much larger clone, and no base qualities were kept. This sample's time point label indicates: baseline before first vaccination. Vaccinee samples were obtained from the UK trials COV001 and COV002, which included a single-blind randomized controlled phase 2/3 trial of AZD1222 (ChAdOx1 nCoV-19) in healthy adults. For TCRbeta chain sequencing, PBMC samples were collected from trial participants at day 0 and at day 28 after the second dose. The CDR3 runs 14 amino acids, cysteine and phenylalanine included. Only the CDR3 portion is preserved as DNA: 42 bases, with reading frame beginning at the first base. Trimming takes 6 bases from V and 9 bases from J, and the germline ends sit 18 bases apart. The germline V gene supplies CDR1 MNHEY and CDR2 SVGAGI.

This specimen comes from a study of T cell responses to AZD1222 COVID-19 vaccine (dated by TCRdb to the early 2020s). As for the study more broadly: AZD1222 recipients whose second dose came at about 4 weeks and those whose second dose came at about 12 weeks were combined into one group, since spike-specific TCR depth and breadth did not differ between the two schedules. A total of about 240 trial participants underwent TCR sequencing, of whom about 200 received two doses of AZD1222 and some 25 received two doses of the MenACWY control vaccine. Trial participants were enrolled into age subgroups of 18-55, 56-69 and 70-plus years, which contained 148, 28 and 57 TCR-sequenced participants, respectively.

The CDR3 regions of human TCRbeta chains were subjected to immunosequencing. Turning to the authors' computational methods: Repertoire TCRs were matched against a reference library of SARS-CoV-2-specific TCRs generated with the MIRA antigen-specificity platform. Breadth meant the fraction of unique TCRs that were SARS-CoV-2-associated, whereas depth meant the fraction of total T cells that were SARS-CoV-2-associated. Using the MIRA data, every spike-specific TCR was mapped to the spike region that the TCR reacted to and assigned to either a CD4 or a CD8 class. Log10-transformed breadth and depth values were compared by one-way ANOVA with Sidak's multiple comparisons tests. Sourced from immuneACCESS, this table was stored by TCRdb with only in-frame sequences that have V and J called. A share of the clones is absent; for the studies checked, an unresolved V gene accounts for under half, and the remainder has no known explanation. The V and J calls and clone size were taken over from that table, and D and trimming were inferred from the DNA. This sample gives about 97,000 clones in total; roughly 87% of them show up just once. The ten biggest clones cover 16% of the sample.

Study-level results and caveats: Because no day 14 peak-response samples were available, repertoires were characterized only after the peak T cell response. In the small 56-69-year group, the increase in depth fell short of significance, most likely because of low power. Conclusions about previously exposed vaccinees were limited because only a handful of AZD1222 recipients were SARS-CoV-2 seropositive at baseline. Nearly half of unique spike-specific TCRs reportedly recognized epitopes outside regions mutated in the B.1.351 and B.1.1.7 variants. Participants were mostly white British and included more females than males, and it was suggested by the authors that clonal diversity may have been underestimated. After two AZD1222 doses, both the breadth and the depth of spike-specific TCRs were significantly higher than at day 0 and than in MenACWY recipients. The vaccine-associated CD4 TCRs covered the entire spike protein, and the dominant responses fell in regions 160-218 and 743-854.

This sequence uses TRBV6-5 and TRBJ1-5; the best D guess is TRBD1, with 6 bases matching. The clonotype was recovered from an adult in good health. The material was peripheral blood, obtained on day 0 of AZD1222 vaccination. Here is the DNA: TGTGCCAGCAGCTTCGGACAGTTCGAGGGGCCCCAGCATTTT. Translation gives CASSFGQFEGPQHF.